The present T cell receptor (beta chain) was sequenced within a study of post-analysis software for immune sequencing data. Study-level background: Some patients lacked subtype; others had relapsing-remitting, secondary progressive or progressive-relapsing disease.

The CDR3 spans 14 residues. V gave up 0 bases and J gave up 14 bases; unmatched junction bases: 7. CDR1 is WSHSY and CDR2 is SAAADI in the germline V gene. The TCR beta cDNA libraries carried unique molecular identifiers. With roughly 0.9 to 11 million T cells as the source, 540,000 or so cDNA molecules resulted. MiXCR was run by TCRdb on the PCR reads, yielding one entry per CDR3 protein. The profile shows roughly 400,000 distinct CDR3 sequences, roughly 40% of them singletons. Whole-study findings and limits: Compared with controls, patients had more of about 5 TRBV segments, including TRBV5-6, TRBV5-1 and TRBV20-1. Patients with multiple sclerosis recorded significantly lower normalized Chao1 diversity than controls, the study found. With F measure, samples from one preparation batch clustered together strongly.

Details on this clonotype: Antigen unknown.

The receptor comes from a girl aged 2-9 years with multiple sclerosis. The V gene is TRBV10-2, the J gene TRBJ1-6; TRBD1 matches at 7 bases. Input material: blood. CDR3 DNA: TGCGCCAGCAGTGAGTCCAGGGGGGCCCTCACCCTCCACTTT. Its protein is CASSESRGALTLHF.